This TCR beta chain was recovered during a study of blood T cell repertoires in COVID-19. Turning to the study itself: PBMCs, B-cell-depleted T cells, or T cells were the source of the cDNA or gDNA that made up the material.

The Seattle site enrolled patients during active infection and followed them longitudinally. This CDR3 comprises 15 residues. Germline loops: CDR1 SGHTA, CDR2 FQGNSA. Trimming removed 1 base at V and 3 bases at J, with 10 bases between. Original analysis: Quantification of nucleated cells was approximated via reference gene primer amplification. Sequencing was performed with immunoSEQ multiplex PCR; in TCRdb, only in-frame clones are kept and a portion is missing. For V, J and clone size, that table is used; D and trimming come from the DNA. The repertoire has about 210,000 clones, approximately 85% of them found once; the top ten carry around 2.5%.

This chain uses TRBV7-2 with TRBJ1-3, with D unresolved. Sequenced material: peripheral blood. The receptor comes from a woman in her 70s with COVID-19, enrolled during active disease. CDR3 in amino acids: CASSLVGVGGNTIYF. CDR3 sequence (DNA): TGTGCCAGCAGCTTAGTGGGAGTCGGTGGAAACACCATATATTTT.